This T cell receptor (beta chain) was retrieved from a study of blood T cell repertoires in COVID-19. Study as a whole: Samples taken during acute and convalescent COVID-19 were collected in the United States, Italy and Spain. T cells, B-cell-depleted T cells, or PBMCs provided the cDNA or gDNA that served as material.

Cohort assignment relied on participant-reported clinical history. CDR3 length: 15 amino acids. Germline V gives CDR1 LGHNA, CDR2 YSLEER. J gave up 6 bases and V 1 base, and 8 bases lay outside the gene matches. Data came from immunoSEQ multiplex PCR; TCRdb stores just in-frame clones and leaves some out. The sample records 130,000 or so clones, roughly 86% being singletons. The receptor's source is a woman in her forties or fifties with acute COVID-19. The source material was PBMCs or T cells enriched from blood (not recorded which). The rearrangement joins TRBV4-3 to TRBJ2-7; the match to TRBD1 covers 8 bases. As DNA, the CDR3 is TGCGCCAGCAGCCAAGCGACAGGGGCCGCGGGCGAGCAGTACTTC. It yields the protein CASSQATGAAGEQYF.